One and the same sample provided the 32 T cell receptor beta chains below, sequenced in a study of cytomegalovirus exposure and HLA in healthy donors. PCR amplification relied on 60 Vbeta primers (plus 13 Jbeta primers). TCRdb's table, derived via immunoSEQ multiplex PCR, lists solely in-frame clones and lacks some. Of 150,000 or so clones in the sample, around 84% are singletons; the top ten hold less than 2%. The sequencing sample was made of PBMCs. These receptors were taken from a man aged 18 to 30 in good health and CMV-seronegative.

The chain recombines TRBV6-5 with TRBJ2-7; D remains unclear. Germline V gene lookup returns CDR1 MNHEY and CDR2 SVGAGI. V was trimmed by 5 bases and J by 4 bases, leaving 6 bases between them. The CDR3 consists of 11 residues. The CDR3, as DNA: TGTGCCAGCAGTAGACTTTACGAGCAGTACTTC. Its protein is CASSRLYEQYF.

The chain has TRBV14 and TRBJ2-7, with D tentatively TRBD2 (6 bases). From germline, CDR1 is SGHDN and CDR2 FVKESK. The CDR3 runs 15 residues. V gave up 1 base and J gave up 9 bases, with 19 bases separating them. The CDR3 nucleotides read TGTGCCAGCAGCCAAGCCGGGGCAGGAGGGAGTCGGCAGTACTTC. Protein product: CASSQAGAGGSRQYF.

This rearrangement joins TRBV28 to TRBJ2-6; 7 bases align to TRBD1. The CDR3 is made up of 17 amino acids. Germline CDR1 and CDR2: MDHEN and SYDVKM. V lost 5 bases, J lost 3 bases, and 10 bases stayed unmatched. In DNA form, the CDR3 reads TGTGCCAGCAGTACCCGACAGGGAGTTGGTGGGGCCAACGTCCTGACTTTC. Translated, it gives CASSTRQGVGGANVLTF.

The DNA of the CDR3 is TGTGCCAGCAGCTCTATACTGAGGATCCTGGGAGCTGAAGCTTTCTTT. This translates into CASSSILRILGAEAFF. The gene calls are TRBV7-9 and TRBJ1-1; no clear D gene. The V gene's germline CDR1 is SEHNR and CDR2 FQNEAQ (reference sequence). This CDR3 has 16 amino acids. The germline V and J ends were trimmed by 4 bases and 6 bases, with 21 bases remaining between them.

As DNA, the CDR3 is TGTGCCAGCAACAGGGGGGGGAGCTACGAGCAGTACTTC. Translated: CASNRGGSYEQYF. This chain uses TRBV28 with TRBJ2-7; a weak D match, TRBD1 (8 bases). V was trimmed by 7 bases and J by 3 bases, leaving 13 bases between them. Germline-derived CDR1 and CDR2 are MDHEN and SYDVKM. This CDR3 has 13 residues.

The chain has TRBV7-9 and TRBJ2-1; 7 bases fit TRBD2. The CDR3 is 15 residues long. The V segment lost 2 bases and the J segment 7 bases; nucleotides outside the gene matches: 8. Germline CDR1 reads SEHNR; CDR2 reads FQNEAQ (reference sequence). This CDR3 is CASSLRGGGGNEQFF. The CDR3 nucleotides read TGTGCCAGCAGCTTACGGGGCGGGGGTGGAAATGAGCAGTTCTTC.

The V call is TRBV4-3, the J call TRBJ1-1; no reliable D call. V lost 1 base, J lost 2 bases, and 5 bases lay in between. CDR3 length: 13 residues. Germline V gives CDR1 LGHNA, CDR2 YSLEER. For the CDR3, the DNA is TGCGCCAGCAGCCAAGTATCCAACACTGAAGCTTTCTTT. It translates to CASSQVSNTEAFF.

J is TRBJ2-7 and V is TRBV7-2; 8 nucleotides agree with TRBD2. The J segment lost 5 bases and the V segment lost 0 bases, leaving 6 bases of the junction unmatched. CDR1 is SGHTA, CDR2 FQGNSA, per germline. CDR3 length equals 15 residues. The CDR3 DNA is TGTGCCAGCAGCTTAGCGACGGGAGGGGTCCACGAGCAGTACTTC. Protein: CASSLATGGVHEQYF. Supplemented by reference TRBV7-2 and TRBJ2-7, the full variable domain reads GAGVSQSPSNKVTEKGKDVELRCDPISGHTALYWYRQSLGQGLEFLIYFQGNSAPDKSGLPSDRFSAERTGGSVSTLTIQRTQQEDSAVYLCASSLATGGVHEQYFGPGTRLTVT.

The gene calls are TRBV7-9 and TRBJ1-3; D remains ambiguous. The V end was cut by 1 base, the J end by 0 bases, with 7 bases between. In germline, CDR1 is SEHNR, CDR2 FQNEAQ (reference sequence). This CDR3 region has 15 residues. Here the CDR3 reads CASSLGLASGNTIYF. In DNA, the CDR3 is TGTGCCAGCAGCTTAGGCCTGGCCTCTGGAAACACCATATATTTT.

V is TRBV19 and J is TRBJ1-5; D not resolved. The germline V gene has CDR1 LNHDA and CDR2 SQIVND (reference sequence). The CDR3 contains 14 residues. Trimming removed 6 bases at V and 2 bases at J, with 11 bases between. DNA of the CDR3: TGTGCCAGTAGATACAGTGTTGGCAATCAGCCCCAGCATTTT. As protein: CASRYSVGNQPQHF.

V usage is TRBV1 and J usage is TRBJ2-7; the D call of TRBD1 is as the table states it, not checked on the DNA. TRBV1 is reported as a pseudogene. The CDR3 contains 12 residues. CDR3 DNA sequence: TGCACCAGCTCCCCAACAGGGGCCGAGCAGTACTTC. Protein product: CTSSPTGAEQYF.

The chain links TRBV5-1 to TRBJ1-2; TRBD1 agrees at 8 bases. The germline gives CDR1 SGHRS, CDR2 YFSETQ. V shed 4 bases and J 5 bases; nucleotides not matched to a gene: 7. The CDR3 is 14 amino acids. The CDR3 nucleotides read TGCGCCAGCAGCCCGCAGGGGGCGCGGTATGGCTACACCTTC. Its protein is CASSPQGARYGYTF.

This clone was found a few times. The chain has TRBV6-6 and TRBJ1-5; the match to TRBD1 covers 8 bases. Germline V CDR1 and CDR2: MNHNY, SVGAGI (reference sequence). This CDR3 comprises 13 residues. After removal of 5 bases from V and 6 bases from J, the junction contained 3 bases not matched to a gene. The CDR3 DNA reads as TGTGCCAGCAGTCTCGGGACAGGTCAGCCCCAGCATTTT. Residues: CASSLGTGQPQHF.

The V gene is TRBV11-2, the J gene TRBJ2-7; 8 bases fit TRBD2. Losses at the gene ends were 1 base for V and 3 bases for J; bases not matched to a gene: 14. CDR1 is SGHAT and CDR2 is FQNNGV in the germline V gene. The CDR3 loop spans 18 amino acids. The CDR3 loop is CASSLGLLLAAPHYEQYF. Written as DNA, the CDR3 is TGTGCCAGCAGCTTAGGCCTCCTACTAGCGGCCCCTCACTACGAGCAGTACTTC.

This clone was recorded once. The rearrangement uses TRBV2 and TRBJ1-1; 9 bases align to TRBD1. In germline, CDR1 is SNHLY, CDR2 FYNNEI. The V and J ends lost 4 bases and 1 base, in that order; junction bases with no gene match: 4. The CDR3 is made up of 15 amino acids. Here the CDR3 DNA reads TGTGCCAGCAGTGGGACAGGGGATCGGAACACTGAAGCTTTCTTT. Translation gives CASSGTGDRNTEAFF. The whole variable domain, remainder taken from reference TRBV2 and TRBJ1-1, is EPEVTQTPSHQVTQMGQEVILRCVPISNHLYFYWYRQILGQKVEFLVSFYNNEISEKSEIFDDQFSVERPDGSNFTLKIRSTKLEDSAMYFCASSGTGDRNTEAFFGQGTRLTVV.

The gene calls are TRBV2 and TRBJ2-1; a weak D match, TRBD2 (6 bases). CDR1 is SNHLY and CDR2 is FYNNEI in the germline V gene. Between the trimmed V and J ends, which lost 6 bases and 2 bases, there was a span of 8 bases. The CDR3 consists of 13 residues. CDR3 sequence (DNA): TGTGCCAGCAGCGGGGGTCCCTACAATGAGCAGTTCTTC. As protein: CASSGGPYNEQFF.

V and J are TRBV5-6 and TRBJ2-7; 8 bases are shared with TRBD1. CDR1 and CDR2 (germline): SGHDT, YYEEEE. Trimming at V came to 5 bases and at J to 5 bases, leaving 9 bases not matched to a gene. The CDR3 covers 14 residues. CDR3 residues: CASRATGEVDEQYF. The CDR3 bases are TGTGCCAGCAGGGCGACAGGGGAGGTCGACGAGCAGTACTTC.

The genes are TRBV4-3 and TRBJ2-7, with D tentatively TRBD1 (6 bases). The CDR3 runs to 17 residues. V shed 0 bases and J shed 1 base, with 16 bases lying between them. The germline V gene encodes CDR1 LGHNA and CDR2 YSLEER. The CDR3: CASSQDLTGTSSYEQYF. The CDR3 DNA reads TGCGCCAGCAGCCAAGATCTTACCGGGACATCTTCCTACGAGCAGTACTTC.

The V call is TRBV15, the J call TRBJ1-2; 12 bases are shared with TRBD1. The V gene end was trimmed by 4 bases and the J gene end by 8 bases; junction bases not matched to a gene: 5. The CDR3 totals 14 residues. Germline V gives CDR1 LNHNV, CDR2 YYDKDF (reference sequence). The CDR3 nucleotides read TGTGCCACCAGCATCGGGACAGGGGGCTTGGGCTACACCTTC. Residues: CATSIGTGGLGYTF.

The rearrangement uses TRBV4-1 and TRBJ1-1; tentative D call: TRBD1 (5 bases). V was cut by 4 bases and J by 0 bases, with 18 bases left in between. The CDR3 contains 17 residues. The germline V gene encodes CDR1 MGHRA and CDR2 YSYEKL. The CDR3 protein is CASSRQGISLLNTEAFF. The CDR3 DNA follows: TGCGCCAGCAGCCGCCAGGGAATCTCTTTATTGAACACTGAAGCTTTCTTT.

This clone was seen more than once but under ten times. The V call is TRBV6-5, the J call TRBJ1-2; D is unresolved. Germline V CDR1 and CDR2: MNHEY, SVGAGI. The CDR3 contains 12 residues. V dropped 5 bases and J dropped 12 bases, with 16 bases sitting between them. CDR3 bases: TGTGCCAGCAGTCGCGGGAGTGGAGGTCACACCTTC. It encodes CASSRGSGGHTF.

This clone was counted between two and nine times. The chain carries TRBV6-4 and TRBJ1-1; D is unresolved. The CDR3 has 17 residues. Germline CDR1 is MRHNA and CDR2 is SNTAGT. The V end lost 7 bases, the J end lost 3 bases, and 24 bases lay between the germline ends. The CDR3 loop is CASTSGGGPRRDTEAFF. Here the CDR3 DNA reads TGTGCCAGCACCTCAGGAGGAGGCCCCAGGCGGGACACTGAAGCTTTCTTT.

V usage is TRBV29-1 and J usage is TRBJ2-7, with D perhaps TRBD1 (6 bases). V was pared by 1 base and J by 3 bases, with 7 bases between. The germline V gene encodes CDR1 SQVTM and CDR2 ANQGSEA. The CDR3 has 12 amino acids. CDR3 in DNA: TGCAGCGTTGAAGGGACAGACTACGAGCAGTACTTC. Its protein is CSVEGTDYEQYF.

The V gene is TRBV27, the J gene TRBJ1-5, with no clear D. Germline CDR1 and CDR2: MNHEY and SMNVEV (reference sequence). V lost 6 bases and J lost 0, with 9 bases in between. The CDR3 loop spans 14 amino acids. The CDR3 protein is CASSRRDSNQPQHF. The CDR3 bases are TGTGCCAGCAGCAGACGGGATAGCAATCAGCCCCAGCATTTT.

The gene calls are TRBV25-1 and TRBJ1-4; 8 positions agree with TRBD1. The CDR3 runs 14 residues. Germline V lookup: CDR1 MGHDK, CDR2 SYGVNS. V lost 7 bases to trimming and J lost 6 bases; unmatched junction nucleotides: 7. CDR3 protein: CASKGQGPYEKLFF. The DNA of the CDR3 is TGTGCCAGCAAAGGACAGGGTCCATATGAAAAACTGTTTTTT.

The chain joins TRBV18 to TRBJ2-5, with TRBD2 matching over 8 bases. This CDR3 has 15 amino acids. Trimming at V came to 0 bases and at J to 2 bases, leaving 2 bases not matched to a gene. CDR1 and CDR2 (germline): KGHSH, LQKENI. The CDR3 DNA sequence: TGTGCCAGCTCACCACCTCCGGGGGGGCAAGAGACCCAGTACTTC. Protein sequence: CASSPPPGGQETQYF.

The chain links TRBV27 to TRBJ2-2, with TRBD2 matching over 9 bases. The trim removed 5 bases at V and 5 bases at J, leaving 6 bases unmatched. The germline gives CDR1 MNHEY, CDR2 SMNVEV (reference sequence). CDR3 length equals 15 residues. CDR3 coding DNA: TGTGCCAGCAGTACGGGACTAGCACCGACCGGGGAGCTGTTTTTT. The encoded protein is CASSTGLAPTGELFF.

V gene TRBV19 combines with J gene TRBJ2-3, with TRBD2 matching over 8 bases. Germline V CDR1 and CDR2: LNHDA, SQIVND (reference sequence). With 8 bases clipped from V and 1 base from J, the junction kept 5 bases outside the gene matches. The CDR3 sequence is 14 residues long. The CDR3, as DNA: TGTGCCAGTTGTCGGGGGGGAGGCACAGATACGCAGTATTTT. Translation: CASCRGGGTDTQYF.

This chain connects TRBV7-6 to TRBJ1-3; no clear D gene. CDR1 is SGHVS and CDR2 is FNYEAQ in the germline V gene. Trimming cost V 0 bases and J 0 bases, with 12 bases left between them. This CDR3 is 17 amino acids long. The CDR3 DNA sequence: TGTGCCAGCAGCTTAGCCCCGGGTCCCTCCTCTGGAAACACCATATATTTT. It translates to CASSLAPGPSSGNTIYF.

This clone has only a few counts. Written as DNA, the CDR3 is TGTGCCAGCACCTCGTACGAGCAGTACTTC. Translation: CASTSYEQYF. J is TRBJ2-7 and V is TRBV6-1; the D is unclear. Germline values: CDR1 MNHNS, CDR2 SASEGT. This CDR3 has 10 amino acids. Deletions cut 7 bases from V and 4 bases from J, with 5 bases between.

This clone has only one observation. The J gene is TRBJ2-7, the V gene TRBV5-1; 11 bases map to TRBD2. Per the germline V gene, CDR1 is SGHRS and CDR2 is YFSETQ. The junction had 6 bases not matched to a gene; V was cut back by 0 bases and J by 7 bases. There are 15 residues in the CDR3. CDR3 residues: CASSLEVLAGVEQYF. The CDR3 DNA follows: TGCGCCAGCAGCTTGGAAGTACTAGCGGGAGTTGAGCAGTACTTC.

The rearrangement uses TRBV10-2 and TRBJ2-7, with TRBD1 identical over 7 bases. V shed 8 bases and J 2 bases; nucleotides not matched to a gene: 6. The germline CDR1 and CDR2 sequences are WSHSY and SAAADI. There are 13 residues in the CDR3. The DNA for the CDR3 is TGCGCCAGCGGACCGGGACAGACCTACGAGCAGTACTTC. This gives the protein CASGPGQTYEQYF.